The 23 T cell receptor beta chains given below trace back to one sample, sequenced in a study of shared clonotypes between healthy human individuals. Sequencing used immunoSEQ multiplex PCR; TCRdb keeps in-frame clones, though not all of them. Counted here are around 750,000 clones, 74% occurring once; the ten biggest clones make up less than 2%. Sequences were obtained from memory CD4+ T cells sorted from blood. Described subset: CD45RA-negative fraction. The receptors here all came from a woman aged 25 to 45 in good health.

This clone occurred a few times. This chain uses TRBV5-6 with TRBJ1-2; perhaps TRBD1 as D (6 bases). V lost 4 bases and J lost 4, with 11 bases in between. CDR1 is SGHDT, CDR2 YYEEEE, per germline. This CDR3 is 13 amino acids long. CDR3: CASSALDSYGYTF. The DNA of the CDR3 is TGTGCCAGCAGCGCCCTGGACAGCTATGGCTACACCTTC.

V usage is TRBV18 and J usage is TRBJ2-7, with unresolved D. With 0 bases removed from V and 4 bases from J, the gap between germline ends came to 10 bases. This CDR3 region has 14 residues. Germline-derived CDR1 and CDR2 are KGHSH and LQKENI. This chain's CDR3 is CASSPPRDRYEQYF. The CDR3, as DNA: TGTGCCAGCTCACCACCCCGTGACCGTTACGAGCAGTACTTC.

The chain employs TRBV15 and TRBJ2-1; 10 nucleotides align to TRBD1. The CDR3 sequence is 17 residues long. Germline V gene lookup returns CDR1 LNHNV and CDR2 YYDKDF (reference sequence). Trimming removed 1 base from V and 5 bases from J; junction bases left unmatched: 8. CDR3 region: CATSRGDRGRSDNEQFF. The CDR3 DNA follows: TGTGCCACCAGCAGAGGCGACAGGGGGCGCTCAGACAATGAGCAGTTCTTC.

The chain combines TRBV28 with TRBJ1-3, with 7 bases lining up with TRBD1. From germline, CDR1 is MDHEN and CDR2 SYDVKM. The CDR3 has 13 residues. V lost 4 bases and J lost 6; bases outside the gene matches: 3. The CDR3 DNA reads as TGTGCCAGCAGTTCGGGACAGACAAACACCATATATTTT. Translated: CASSSGQTNTIYF.

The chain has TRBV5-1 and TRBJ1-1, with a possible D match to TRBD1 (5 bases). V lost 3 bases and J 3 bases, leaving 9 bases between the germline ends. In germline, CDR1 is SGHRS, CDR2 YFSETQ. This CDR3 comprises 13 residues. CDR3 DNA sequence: TGCGCCAGCAGCTCACGGGGGGACACTGAAGCTTTCTTT. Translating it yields CASSSRGDTEAFF.

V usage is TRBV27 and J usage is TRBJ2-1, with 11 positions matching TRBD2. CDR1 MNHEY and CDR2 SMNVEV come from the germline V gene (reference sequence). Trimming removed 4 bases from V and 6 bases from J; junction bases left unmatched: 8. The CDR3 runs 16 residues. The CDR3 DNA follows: TGTGCCAGCAGTTCCCCGTCTAGCGGGAGGCGCAATGAGCAGTTCTTC. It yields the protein CASSSPSSGRRNEQFF.

CDR3 loop: CASSSSYREANEKLFF. Written as DNA, the CDR3 is TGTGCCAGCAGCAGCTCTTACAGGGAGGCTAATGAAAAACTGTTTTTT. The V call is TRBV21-1, the J call TRBJ1-4. TRBV21-1 is a known pseudogene. The CDR3 runs 16 residues.

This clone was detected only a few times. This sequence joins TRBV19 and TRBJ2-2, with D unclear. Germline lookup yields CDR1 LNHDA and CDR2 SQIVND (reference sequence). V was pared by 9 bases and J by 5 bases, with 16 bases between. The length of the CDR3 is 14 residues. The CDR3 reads CASLGVSWTGELFF. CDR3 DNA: TGTGCCAGCCTAGGCGTCTCTTGGACCGGGGAGCTGTTTTTT.

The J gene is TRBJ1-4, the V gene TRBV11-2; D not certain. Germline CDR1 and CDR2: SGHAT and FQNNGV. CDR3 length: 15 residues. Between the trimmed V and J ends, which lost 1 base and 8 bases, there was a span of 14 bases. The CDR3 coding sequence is TGTGCCAGCAGCTTAGGGGTCGCAGCCTGGGAAAAACTGTTTTTT. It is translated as CASSLGVAAWEKLFF. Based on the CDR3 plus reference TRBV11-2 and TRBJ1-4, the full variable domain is EAGVAQSPRYKIIEKRQSVAFWCNPISGHATLYWYQQILGQGPKLLIQFQNNGVVDDSQLPKDRFSAERLKGVDSTLKIQPAKLEDSAVYLCASSLGVAAWEKLFFGSGTQLSVL.

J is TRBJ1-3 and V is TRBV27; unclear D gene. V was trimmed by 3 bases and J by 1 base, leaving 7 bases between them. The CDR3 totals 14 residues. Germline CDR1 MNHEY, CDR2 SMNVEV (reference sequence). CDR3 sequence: CASSFVGSGNTIYF. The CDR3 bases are TGTGCCAGCAGTTTTGTAGGGTCTGGAAACACCATATATTTT.

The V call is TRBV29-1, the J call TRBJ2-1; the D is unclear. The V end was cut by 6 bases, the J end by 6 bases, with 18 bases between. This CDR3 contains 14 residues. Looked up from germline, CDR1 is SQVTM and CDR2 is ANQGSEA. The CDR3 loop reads CSVPVAARPNEQFF. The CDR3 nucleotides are TGCAGCGTCCCCGTGGCAGCCCGCCCCAATGAGCAGTTCTTC.

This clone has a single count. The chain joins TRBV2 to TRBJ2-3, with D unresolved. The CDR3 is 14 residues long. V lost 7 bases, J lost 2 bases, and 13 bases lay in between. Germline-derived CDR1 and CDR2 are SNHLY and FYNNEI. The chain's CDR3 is CASMRSEYTDTQYF. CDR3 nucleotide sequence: TGTGCCAGCATGCGGAGCGAATACACAGATACGCAGTATTTT.

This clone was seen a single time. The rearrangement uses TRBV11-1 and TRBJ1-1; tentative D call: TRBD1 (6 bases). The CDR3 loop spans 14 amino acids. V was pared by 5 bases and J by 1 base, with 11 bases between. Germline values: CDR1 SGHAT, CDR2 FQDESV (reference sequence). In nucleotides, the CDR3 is TGTGCCAGCAGCAACCGGACAGAGAACACTGAAGCTTTCTTT. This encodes CASSNRTENTEAFF.

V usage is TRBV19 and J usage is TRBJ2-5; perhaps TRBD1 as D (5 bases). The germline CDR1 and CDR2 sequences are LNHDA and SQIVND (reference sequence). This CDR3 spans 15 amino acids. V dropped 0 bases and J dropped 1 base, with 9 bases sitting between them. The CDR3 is CASSIETAPQETQYF. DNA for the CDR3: TGTGCCAGTAGTATAGAGACAGCACCCCAAGAGACCCAGTACTTC. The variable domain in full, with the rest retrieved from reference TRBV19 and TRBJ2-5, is DGGITQSPKYLFRKEGQNVTLSCEQNLNHDAMYWYRQDPGQGLRLIYYSQIVNDFQKGDIAEGYSVSREKKESFPLTVTSAQKNPTAFYLCASSIETAPQETQYFGPGTRLLVL.

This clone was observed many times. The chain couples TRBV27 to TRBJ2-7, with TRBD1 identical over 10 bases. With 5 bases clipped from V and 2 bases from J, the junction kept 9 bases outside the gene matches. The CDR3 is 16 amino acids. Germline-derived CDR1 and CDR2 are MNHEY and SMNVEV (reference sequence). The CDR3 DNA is TGTGCCAGCAGTCTTCTAAGTGGGACAGGGGCCTACGAGCAGTACTTC. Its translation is CASSLLSGTGAYEQYF.

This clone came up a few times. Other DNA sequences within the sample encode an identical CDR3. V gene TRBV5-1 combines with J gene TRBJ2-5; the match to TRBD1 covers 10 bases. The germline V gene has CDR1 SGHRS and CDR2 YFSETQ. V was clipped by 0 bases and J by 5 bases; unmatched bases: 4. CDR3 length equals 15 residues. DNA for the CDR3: TGCGCCAGCAGCTTGGGACAGGGGGCTATCGAGACCCAGTACTTC. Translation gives CASSLGQGAIETQYF.

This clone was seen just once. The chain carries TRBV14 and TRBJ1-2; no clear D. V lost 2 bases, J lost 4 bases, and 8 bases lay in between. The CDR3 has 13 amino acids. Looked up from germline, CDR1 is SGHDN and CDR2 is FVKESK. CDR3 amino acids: CASSQSPPYGYTF. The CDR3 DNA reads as TGTGCCAGCAGCCAATCACCCCCCTATGGCTACACCTTC.

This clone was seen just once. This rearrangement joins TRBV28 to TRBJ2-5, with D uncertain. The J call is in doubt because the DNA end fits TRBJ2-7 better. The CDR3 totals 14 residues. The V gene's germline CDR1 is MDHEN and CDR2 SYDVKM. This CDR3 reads CASSPEPATYEQYF. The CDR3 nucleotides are TGTGCCAGCAGTCCGGAGCCGGCAACCTACGAGCAGTACTTC.

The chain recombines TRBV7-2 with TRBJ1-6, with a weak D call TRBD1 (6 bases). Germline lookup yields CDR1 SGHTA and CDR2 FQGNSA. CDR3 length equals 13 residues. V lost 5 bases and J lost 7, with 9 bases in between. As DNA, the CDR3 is TGTGCCAGCAGCCAGGGGAGCAATTCACCCCTCCACTTT. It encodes CASSQGSNSPLHF.

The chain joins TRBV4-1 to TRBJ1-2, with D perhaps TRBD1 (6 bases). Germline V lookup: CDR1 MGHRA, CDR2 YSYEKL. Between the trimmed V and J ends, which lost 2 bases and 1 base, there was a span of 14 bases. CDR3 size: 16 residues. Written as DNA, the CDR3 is TGCGCCAGCAGCCAAACCGACTCCAGGGGTAACTATGGCTACACCTTC. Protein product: CASSQTDSRGNYGYTF.

The CDR3 sequence is CATDVGLAGAGELFF. The DNA for the CDR3 is TGTGCCACCGACGTGGGACTAGCGGGAGCCGGGGAGCTGTTTTTT. The rearrangement joins TRBV28 to TRBJ2-2, with 14 bases matching TRBD2. From germline, CDR1 is MDHEN and CDR2 SYDVKM. The trim removed 10 bases at V and 6 bases at J, leaving 7 bases unmatched. The CDR3 is made up of 15 amino acids.

CDR3 residues: CASSQNTDGTDTQYF. The CDR3, as DNA: TGCGCCAGCAGCCAAAACACCGACGGCACAGATACGCAGTATTTT. This sequence joins TRBV4-1 and TRBJ2-3; D uncertain. Deletions cut 2 bases from V and 1 base from J, with 10 bases between. The germline gives CDR1 MGHRA, CDR2 YSYEKL. The CDR3 runs 15 residues.

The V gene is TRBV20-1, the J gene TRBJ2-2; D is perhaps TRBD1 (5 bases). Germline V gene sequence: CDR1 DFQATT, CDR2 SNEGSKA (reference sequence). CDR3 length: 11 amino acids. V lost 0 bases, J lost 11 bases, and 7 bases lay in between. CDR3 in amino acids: CSARDQGELFF. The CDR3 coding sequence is TGCAGTGCTAGAGATCAGGGCGAGCTGTTTTTT.